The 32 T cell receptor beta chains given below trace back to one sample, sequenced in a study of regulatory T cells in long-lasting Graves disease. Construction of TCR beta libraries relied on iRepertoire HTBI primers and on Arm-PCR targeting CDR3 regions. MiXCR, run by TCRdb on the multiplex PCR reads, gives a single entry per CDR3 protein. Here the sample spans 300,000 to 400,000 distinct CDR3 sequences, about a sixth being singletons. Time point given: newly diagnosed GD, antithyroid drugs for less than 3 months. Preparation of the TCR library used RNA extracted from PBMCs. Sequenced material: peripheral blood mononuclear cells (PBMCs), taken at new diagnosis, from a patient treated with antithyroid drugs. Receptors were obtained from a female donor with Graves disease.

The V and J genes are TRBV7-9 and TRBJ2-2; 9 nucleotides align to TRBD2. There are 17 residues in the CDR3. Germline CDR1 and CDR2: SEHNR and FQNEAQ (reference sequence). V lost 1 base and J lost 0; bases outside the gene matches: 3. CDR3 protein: CASSLGIAGANTGELFF. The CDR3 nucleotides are TGTGCCAGCAGCTTAGGAATAGCGGGAGCGAACACCGGGGAGCTGTTTTTT.

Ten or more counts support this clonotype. This chain's CDR3 is CSAAGTESYEQYF. As DNA, the CDR3 is TGCAGTGCCGCCGGGACTGAATCCTACGAGCAGTACTTC. This sequence joins TRBV20-1 and TRBJ2-7, with D possibly TRBD2 on 6 matching bases. Germline V lookup: CDR1 DFQATT, CDR2 SNEGSKA (reference sequence). The ends were cut back, 6 bases at V and 1 base at J, with 13 bases in the middle. The CDR3 totals 13 residues.

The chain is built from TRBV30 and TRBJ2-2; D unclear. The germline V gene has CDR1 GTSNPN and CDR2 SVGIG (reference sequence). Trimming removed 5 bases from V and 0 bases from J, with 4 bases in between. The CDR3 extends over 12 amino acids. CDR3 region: CAWAPNTGELFF. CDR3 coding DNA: TGTGCCTGGGCACCGAACACCGGGGAGCTGTTTTTT.

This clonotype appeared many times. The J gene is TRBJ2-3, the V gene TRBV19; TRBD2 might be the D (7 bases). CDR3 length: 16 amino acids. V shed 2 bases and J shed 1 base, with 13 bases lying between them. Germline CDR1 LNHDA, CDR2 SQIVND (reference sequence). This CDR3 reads CASSINGGPRTDTQYF. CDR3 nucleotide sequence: TGTGCCAGTAGTATAAACGGGGGGCCCCGCACAGATACGCAGTATTTT.

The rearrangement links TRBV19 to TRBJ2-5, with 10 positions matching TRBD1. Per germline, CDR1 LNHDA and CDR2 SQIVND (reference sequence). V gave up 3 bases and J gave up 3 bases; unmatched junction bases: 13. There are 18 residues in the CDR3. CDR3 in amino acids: CASSMVSGGTGEEETQYF. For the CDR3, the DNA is TGTGCCAGTAGTATGGTGTCGGGTGGGACAGGGGAAGAAGAGACCCAGTACTTC.

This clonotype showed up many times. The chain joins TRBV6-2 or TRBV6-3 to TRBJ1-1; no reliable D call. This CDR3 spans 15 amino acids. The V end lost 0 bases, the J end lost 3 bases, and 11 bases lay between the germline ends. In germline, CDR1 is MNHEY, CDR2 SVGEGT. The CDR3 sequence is CASSYSSPSYTEAFF. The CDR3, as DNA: TGTGCCAGCAGTTACTCCTCCCCTTCTTACACTGAAGCTTTCTTT.

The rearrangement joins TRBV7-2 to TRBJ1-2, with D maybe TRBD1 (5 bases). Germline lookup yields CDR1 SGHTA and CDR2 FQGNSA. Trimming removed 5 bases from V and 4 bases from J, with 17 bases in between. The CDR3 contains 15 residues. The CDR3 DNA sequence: TGTGCCAGCAGCCCCCCTCGACAGACTCCCTATGGCTACACCTTC. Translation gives CASSPPRQTPYGYTF. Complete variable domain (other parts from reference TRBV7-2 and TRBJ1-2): GAGVSQSPSNKVTEKGKDVELRCDPISGHTALYWYRQSLGQGLEFLIYFQGNSAPDKSGLPSDRFSAERTGGSVSTLTIQRTQQEDSAVYLCASSPPRQTPYGYTFGSGTRLTVV.

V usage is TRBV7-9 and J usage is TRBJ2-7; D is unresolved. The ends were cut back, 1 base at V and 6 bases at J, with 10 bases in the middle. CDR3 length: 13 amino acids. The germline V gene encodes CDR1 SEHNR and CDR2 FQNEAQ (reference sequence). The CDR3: CASSLGRPSEQYF. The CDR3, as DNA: TGTGCCAGCAGCTTAGGACGCCCGTCCGAGCAGTACTTC.

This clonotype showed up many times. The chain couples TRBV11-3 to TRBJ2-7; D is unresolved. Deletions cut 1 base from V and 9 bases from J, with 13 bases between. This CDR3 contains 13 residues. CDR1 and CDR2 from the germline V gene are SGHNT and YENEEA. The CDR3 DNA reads TGTGCCAGCAGCTTAGGAGGTGTTTCGGGGCAGTACTTC. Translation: CASSLGGVSGQYF.

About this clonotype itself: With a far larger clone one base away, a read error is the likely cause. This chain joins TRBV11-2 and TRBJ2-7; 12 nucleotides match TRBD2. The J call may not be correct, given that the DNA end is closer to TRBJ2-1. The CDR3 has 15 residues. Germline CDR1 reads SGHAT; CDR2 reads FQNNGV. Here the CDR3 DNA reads TGTGCCTGCAGCTTACAGCTAGCGGGAGGGAATGAGCAGTTCTTC. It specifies CACSLQLAGGNEQFF.

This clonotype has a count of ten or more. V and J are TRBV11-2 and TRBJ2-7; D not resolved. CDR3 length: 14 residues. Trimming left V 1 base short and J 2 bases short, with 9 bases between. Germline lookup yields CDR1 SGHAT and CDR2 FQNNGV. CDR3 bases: TGTGCCAGCAGCTTAGGTGGGGTAGCCTACGAGCAGTACTTC. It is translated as CASSLGGVAYEQYF.

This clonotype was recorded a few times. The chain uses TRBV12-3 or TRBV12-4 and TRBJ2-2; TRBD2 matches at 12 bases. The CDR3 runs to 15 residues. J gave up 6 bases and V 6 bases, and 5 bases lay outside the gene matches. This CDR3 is CASRPGLAGAGELFF. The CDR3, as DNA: TGTGCCAGCAGACCGGGACTAGCGGGTGCCGGGGAGCTGTTTTTT.

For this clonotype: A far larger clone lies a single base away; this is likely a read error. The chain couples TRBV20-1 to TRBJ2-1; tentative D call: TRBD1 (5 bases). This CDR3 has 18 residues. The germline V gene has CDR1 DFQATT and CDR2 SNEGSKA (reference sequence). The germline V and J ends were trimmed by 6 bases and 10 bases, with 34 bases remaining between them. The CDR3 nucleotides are TGCAGTGCAAGGGGTGATAGTGCTAGGGGCAGTGGCTTTCTCGAGCAGTTCTTC. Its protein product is CSARGDSARGSGFLEQFF.

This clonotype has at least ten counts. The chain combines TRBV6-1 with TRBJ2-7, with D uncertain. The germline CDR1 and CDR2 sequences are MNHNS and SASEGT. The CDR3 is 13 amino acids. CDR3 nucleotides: TGTGCCAGCAGTGAAGTGTGGCCGCTACATGCCATCGTC. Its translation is CASSEVWPLHAIV.

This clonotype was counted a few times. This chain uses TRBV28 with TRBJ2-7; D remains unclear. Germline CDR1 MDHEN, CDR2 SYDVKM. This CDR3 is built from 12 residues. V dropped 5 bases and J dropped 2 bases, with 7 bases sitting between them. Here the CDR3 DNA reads TGTGCCAGCAGTCAACATCCCTACGAGCAGTACTTC. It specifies CASSQHPYEQYF.

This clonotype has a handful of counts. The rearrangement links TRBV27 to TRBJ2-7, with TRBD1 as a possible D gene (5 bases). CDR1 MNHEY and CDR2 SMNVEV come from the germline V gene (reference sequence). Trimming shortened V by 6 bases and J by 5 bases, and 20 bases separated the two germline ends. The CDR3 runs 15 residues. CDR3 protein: CASSLGGRALNEQYF. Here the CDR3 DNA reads TGTGCCAGCAGCCTAGGTGGCAGGGCCTTGAACGAGCAGTACTTC.

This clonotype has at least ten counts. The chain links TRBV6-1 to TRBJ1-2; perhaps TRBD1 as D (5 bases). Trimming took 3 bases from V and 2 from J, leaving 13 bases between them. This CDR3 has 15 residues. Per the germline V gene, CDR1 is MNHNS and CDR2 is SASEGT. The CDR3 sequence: CASSETTAYNYGYTF. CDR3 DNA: TGTGCCAGCAGTGAGACGACAGCATACAACTATGGCTACACCTTC.

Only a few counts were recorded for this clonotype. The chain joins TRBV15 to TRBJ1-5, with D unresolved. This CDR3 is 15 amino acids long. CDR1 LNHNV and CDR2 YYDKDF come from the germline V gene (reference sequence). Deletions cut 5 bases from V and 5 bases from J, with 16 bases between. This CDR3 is CATSPPGSGYQPQHF. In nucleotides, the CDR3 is TGTGCCACCAGCCCTCCGGGGTCAGGATATCAGCCCCAGCATTTT.

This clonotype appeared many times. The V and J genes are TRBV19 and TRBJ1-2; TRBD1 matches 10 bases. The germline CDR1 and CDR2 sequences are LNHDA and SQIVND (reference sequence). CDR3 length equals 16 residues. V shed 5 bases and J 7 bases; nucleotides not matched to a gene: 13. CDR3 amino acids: CASSGLTGTGDLGYTF. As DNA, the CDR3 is TGTGCCAGTAGTGGGTTGACCGGGACAGGGGACCTTGGCTACACCTTC. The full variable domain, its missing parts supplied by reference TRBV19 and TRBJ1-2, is DGGITQSPKYLFRKEGQNVTLSCEQNLNHDAMYWYRQDPGQGLRLIYYSQIVNDFQKGDIAEGYSVSREKKESFPLTVTSAQKNPTAFYLCASSGLTGTGDLGYTFGSGTRLTVV.

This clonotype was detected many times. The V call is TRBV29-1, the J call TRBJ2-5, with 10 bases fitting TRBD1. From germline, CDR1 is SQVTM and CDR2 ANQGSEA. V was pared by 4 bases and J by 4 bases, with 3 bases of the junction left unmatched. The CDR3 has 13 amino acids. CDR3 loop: CSVGRDRGETQYF. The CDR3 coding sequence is TGCAGCGTTGGGCGGGACAGGGGAGAGACCCAGTACTTC.

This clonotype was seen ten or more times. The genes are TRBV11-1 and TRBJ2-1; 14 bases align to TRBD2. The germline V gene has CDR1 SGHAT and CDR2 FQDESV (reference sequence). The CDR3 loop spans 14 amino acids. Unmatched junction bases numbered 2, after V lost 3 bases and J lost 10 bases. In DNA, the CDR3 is TGTGCCAGCAGCTTGGGGACTAGCGGGAGAGAGCAGTTCTTC. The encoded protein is CASSLGTSGREQFF. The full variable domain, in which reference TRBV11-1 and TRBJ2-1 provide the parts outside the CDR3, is EAEVAQSPRYKITEKSQAVAFWCDPISGHATLYWYRQILGQGPELLVQFQDESVVDDSQLPKDRFSAERLKGVDSTLKIQPAELGDSAMYLCASSLGTSGREQFFGPGTRLTVL.

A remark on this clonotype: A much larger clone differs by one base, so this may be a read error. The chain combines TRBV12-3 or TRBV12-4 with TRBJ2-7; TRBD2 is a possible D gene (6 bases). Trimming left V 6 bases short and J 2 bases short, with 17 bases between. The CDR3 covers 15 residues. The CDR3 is CASSHSRDLPYEQYF. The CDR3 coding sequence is TGTGCCAGCAGCCACAGCCGGGACTTGCCCTACGAGCAGTACTTC.

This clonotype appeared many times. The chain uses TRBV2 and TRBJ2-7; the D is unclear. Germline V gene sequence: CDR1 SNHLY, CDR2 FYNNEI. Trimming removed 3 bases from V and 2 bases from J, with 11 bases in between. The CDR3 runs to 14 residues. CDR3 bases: TGTGCCAGCAGTGATCAACAGCCCCCCTACGAGCAGTACTTC. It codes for CASSDQQPPYEQYF.

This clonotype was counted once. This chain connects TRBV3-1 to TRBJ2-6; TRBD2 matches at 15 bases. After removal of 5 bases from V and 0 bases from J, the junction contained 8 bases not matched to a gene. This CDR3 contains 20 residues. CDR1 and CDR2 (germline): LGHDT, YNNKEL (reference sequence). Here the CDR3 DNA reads TGTGCCAGCAGCATCCGGACTAGCGGGAGGGTAGTCTCTGGGGCCAACGTCCTGACTTTC. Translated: CASSIRTSGRVVSGANVLTF.

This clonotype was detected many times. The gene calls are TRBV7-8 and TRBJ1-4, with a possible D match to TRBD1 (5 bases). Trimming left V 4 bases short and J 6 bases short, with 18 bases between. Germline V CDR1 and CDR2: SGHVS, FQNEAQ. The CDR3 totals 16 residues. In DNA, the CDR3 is TGTGCCAGCAGCTCGCCAAAGGACAACTCGGATGAAAAACTGTTTTTT. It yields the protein CASSSPKDNSDEKLFF.

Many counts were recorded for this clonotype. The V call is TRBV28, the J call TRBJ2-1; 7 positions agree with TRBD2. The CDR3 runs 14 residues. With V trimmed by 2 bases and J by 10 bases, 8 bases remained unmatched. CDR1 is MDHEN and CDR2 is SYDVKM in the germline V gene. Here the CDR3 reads CASSLIVERGEQFF. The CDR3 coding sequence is TGTGCCAGCAGTTTAATAGTGGAGCGGGGCGAGCAGTTCTTC.

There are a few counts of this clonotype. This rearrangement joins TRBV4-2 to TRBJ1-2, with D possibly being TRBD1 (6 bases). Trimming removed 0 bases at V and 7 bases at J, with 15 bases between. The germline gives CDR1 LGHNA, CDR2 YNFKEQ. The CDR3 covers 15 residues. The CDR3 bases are TGTGCCAGCAGCCAAGATGATGGGGGGGGCGGTGGCTACACCTTC. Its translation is CASSQDDGGGGGYTF.

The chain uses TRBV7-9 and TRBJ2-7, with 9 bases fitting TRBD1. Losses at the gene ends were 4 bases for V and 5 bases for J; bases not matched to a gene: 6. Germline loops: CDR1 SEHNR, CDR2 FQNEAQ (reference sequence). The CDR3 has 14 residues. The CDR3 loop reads CASSSGQGDNEQYF. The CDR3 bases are TGTGCCAGCAGCTCGGGACAGGGAGACAACGAGCAGTACTTC.

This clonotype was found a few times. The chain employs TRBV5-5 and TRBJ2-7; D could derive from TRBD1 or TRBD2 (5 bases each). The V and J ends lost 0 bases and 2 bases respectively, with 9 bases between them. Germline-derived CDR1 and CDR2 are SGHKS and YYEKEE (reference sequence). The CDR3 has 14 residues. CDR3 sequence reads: CASSLGGVPYEQYF. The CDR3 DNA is TGTGCCAGCAGCTTGGGAGGGGTTCCCTACGAGCAGTACTTC.

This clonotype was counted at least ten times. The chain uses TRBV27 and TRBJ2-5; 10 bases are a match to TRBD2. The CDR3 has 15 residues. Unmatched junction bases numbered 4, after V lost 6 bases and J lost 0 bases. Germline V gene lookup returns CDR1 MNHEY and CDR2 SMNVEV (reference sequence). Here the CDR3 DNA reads TGTGCCAGCAGCAGGACTAGCGGCTACCAAGAGACCCAGTACTTC. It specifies CASSRTSGYQETQYF.

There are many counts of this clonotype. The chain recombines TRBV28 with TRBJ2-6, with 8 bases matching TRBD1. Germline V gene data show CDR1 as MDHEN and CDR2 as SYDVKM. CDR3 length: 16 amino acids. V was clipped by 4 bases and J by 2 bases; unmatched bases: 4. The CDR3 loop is CASSSGGAAGANVLTF. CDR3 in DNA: TGTGCCAGCAGTTCAGGGGGCGCGGCTGGGGCCAACGTCCTGACTTTC.

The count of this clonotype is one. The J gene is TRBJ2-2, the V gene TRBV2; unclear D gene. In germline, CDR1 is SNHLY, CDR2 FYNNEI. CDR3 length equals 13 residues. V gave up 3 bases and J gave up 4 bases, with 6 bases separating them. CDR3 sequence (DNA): TGTGCCAGCAGTGACAGGTCCACCGGGGAGCTGTTTTTT. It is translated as CASSDRSTGELFF.